This T cell receptor beta chain was documented in a study of CD8+CD57+ T cells in acquired aplastic anemia (dated by TCRdb to the late 2010s). About the investigation overall: A mean of 3.2 ug of DNA, ranging from roughly 0.2 to 30 ug, was extracted from sorted CD4+ and CD8+ cells. CD8+CD57+ expansion was defined as frequency above the mean frequency observed in healthy subjects. The paper as a whole reports these results and caveats: No significant difference in CD8+ Simpson's diversity was found between patients and healthy controls (P=0.060). Some 30 CD8+ CDR3 sequences were shared between patients and controls but appeared highly expressed in patients and within their immunodominant clones.

Flow cytometry had shown CD8+CD57+ cell expansion in the patients selected for sequencing. Every patient had a diagnosis of severe acquired aplastic anemia based on International Study of Aplastic Anemia and Agranulocytosis and Camitta criteria. No patient had received any therapy when blood was sampled. In this study, sorted CD4+ and CD8+ T cells from the blood of healthy subjects and of severe aplastic anemia patients had their TCR repertoires deep-sequenced. In the USA, patient enrollment took place under clinicaltrials.gov protocols 00001620, 01623167, 00001397, 00071045, 00081523 and 00961064. Ficoll-Paque density gradient centrifugation was used to isolate peripheral blood mononuclear cells. Before DNA extraction, CD4+ and CD8+ T cells were sorted by FACS or by magnetic beads. Genomic DNA was used as template for profiling of TCR beta VDJ combinations and CDR3 sequences. TCR repertoire sequencing was run on an Illumina HiSeq 2000. Per the source publication's procedure: TRBV/TRBJ rearrangement plots, CDR3 size and DJ length profiles, and Simpson's diversity index were used to assess repertoires. The immunodominant clone was defined as the most abundant DNA sequence in deep sequencing data. CDR3 amino acid sequences were screened for sharing across subjects and were compared with published repertoires and the VDJdb database. TCRdb reprocessed the public reads (quality trimming at Q25 with fastp, clone calling with MiXCR) and kept in-frame beta chains. Rows are combined by CDR3 protein, so each entry shows the most common genes and DNA. The V and J calls come from TCRdb's annotation, not from the publication. The sample records about 240,000 distinct CDR3 sequences, more than 40% of which are singletons. Under 9% of the sample belongs to the ten largest clones.

V is cut by 1 base and J by 5 bases, and the space between the germline ends is 9 bases. Including the terminal cysteine and phenylalanine, the CDR3 comprises 14 residues. The retained sequence is limited to the CDR3, 42 bases, with the frame set at the first base. The germline V gene provides CDR1 SGHVS and CDR2 FQNEAQ. To note about this clonotype: This receptor's antigen is unknown. Within one base of it there is no much larger clone, and no base qualities were kept.

The receptor's source is a human donor with aplastic anemia. Material for sequencing was sorted CD4+, CD8+, or CD8+CD57+ T cells (not recorded which) from PBMCs. The chain is encoded by TRBV7-8 joined to TRBJ2-1; a weak D assignment points to TRBD1 (5 bases agree). The CDR3 protein: CASSLVGLNNEQFF. The DNA reads as follows: TGTGCCAGCAGCTTAGTGGGGCTGAACAATGAGCAGTTCTTC.